This TCR beta chain originates from a study of cytomegalovirus exposure and HLA in healthy donors. Study background: The Caucasian-associated ancestry cluster contained about four fifths of the approximately 400 genotyped donors. Points from the study as a whole: Cytomegalovirus association was assigned to approximately 160 TCR beta chains.

PCR used 60 Vbeta primers and 13 Jbeta primers. Data came from immunoSEQ multiplex PCR; TCRdb stores just in-frame clones and leaves some out. The table includes roughly 130,000 clones, about 70% detected once. A word on this clone: Its antigen is unidentified.

Germline V gene sequence: CDR1 GTSNPN, CDR2 SVGIG (reference sequence). The V gene lost 2 bases and the J gene lost 0 bases, with 13 bases spanning the gap. The CDR3 has 15 residues. Source material: PBMCs. This clonotype was obtained from a woman between 40 and 55 years old in good health and CMV-seropositive. The chain recombines TRBV30 with TRBJ1-2; D gene uncertain. CDR3 nucleotide sequence: TGTGCCTGGAGTCTGACTAGCCCCACTAACTATGGCTACACCTTC. Translation: CAWSLTSPTNYGYTF.